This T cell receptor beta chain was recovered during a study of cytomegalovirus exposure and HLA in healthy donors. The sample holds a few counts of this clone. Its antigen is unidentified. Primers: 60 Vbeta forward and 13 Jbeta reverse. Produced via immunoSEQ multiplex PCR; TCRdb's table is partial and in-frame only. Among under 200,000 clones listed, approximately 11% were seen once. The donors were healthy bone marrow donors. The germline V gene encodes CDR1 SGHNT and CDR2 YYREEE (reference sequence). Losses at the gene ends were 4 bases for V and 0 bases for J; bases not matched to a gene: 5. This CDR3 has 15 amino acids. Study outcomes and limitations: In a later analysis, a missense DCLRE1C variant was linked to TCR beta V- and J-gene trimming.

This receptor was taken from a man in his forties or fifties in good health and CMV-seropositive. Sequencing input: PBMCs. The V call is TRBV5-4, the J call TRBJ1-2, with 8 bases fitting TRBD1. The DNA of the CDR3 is TGTGCCAGCAGCGGGGGGACAGGAACTAACTATGGCTACACCTTC. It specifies CASSGGTGTNYGYTF.